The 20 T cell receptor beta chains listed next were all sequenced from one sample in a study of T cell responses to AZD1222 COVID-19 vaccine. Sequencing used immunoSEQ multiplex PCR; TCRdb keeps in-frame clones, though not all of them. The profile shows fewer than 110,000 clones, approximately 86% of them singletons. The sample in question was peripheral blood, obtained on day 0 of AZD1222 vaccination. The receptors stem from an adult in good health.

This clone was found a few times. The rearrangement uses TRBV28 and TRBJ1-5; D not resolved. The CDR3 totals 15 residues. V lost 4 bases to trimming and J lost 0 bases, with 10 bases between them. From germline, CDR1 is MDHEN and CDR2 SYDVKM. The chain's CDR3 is CASSYRLTSNQPQHF. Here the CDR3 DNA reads TGTGCCAGCAGTTACCGACTTACTAGCAATCAGCCCCAGCATTTT.

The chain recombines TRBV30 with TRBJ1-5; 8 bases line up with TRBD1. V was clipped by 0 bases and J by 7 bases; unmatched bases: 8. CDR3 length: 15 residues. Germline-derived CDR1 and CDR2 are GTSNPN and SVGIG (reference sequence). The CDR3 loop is CAWSVWQGAGQPQHF. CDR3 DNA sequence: TGTGCCTGGAGTGTATGGCAGGGGGCTGGCCAGCCCCAGCATTTT.

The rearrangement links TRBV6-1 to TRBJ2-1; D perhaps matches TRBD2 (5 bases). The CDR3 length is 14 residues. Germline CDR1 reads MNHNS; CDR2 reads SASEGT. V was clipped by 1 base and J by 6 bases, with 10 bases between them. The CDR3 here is CASSEGPTINEQFF. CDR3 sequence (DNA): TGTGCCAGCAGTGAAGGTCCGACTATCAATGAGCAGTTCTTC.

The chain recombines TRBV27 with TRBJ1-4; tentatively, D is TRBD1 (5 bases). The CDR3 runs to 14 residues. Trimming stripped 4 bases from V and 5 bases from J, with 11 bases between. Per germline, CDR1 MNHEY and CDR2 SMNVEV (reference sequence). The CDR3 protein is CASSSLGLNEKLFF. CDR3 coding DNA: TGTGCCAGCAGTTCGTTGGGACTCAATGAAAAACTGTTTTTT.

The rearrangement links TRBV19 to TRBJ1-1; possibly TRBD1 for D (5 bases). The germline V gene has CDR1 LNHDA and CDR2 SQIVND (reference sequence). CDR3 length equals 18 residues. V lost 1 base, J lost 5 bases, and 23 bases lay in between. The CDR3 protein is CASSIASLVRGFETEAFF. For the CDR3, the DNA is TGTGCCAGTAGTATAGCGTCGTTAGTCCGGGGGTTCGAAACTGAAGCTTTCTTT.

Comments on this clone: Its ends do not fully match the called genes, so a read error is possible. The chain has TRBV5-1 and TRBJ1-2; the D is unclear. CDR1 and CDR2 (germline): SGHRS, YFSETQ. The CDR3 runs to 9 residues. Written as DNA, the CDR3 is TGCGCCAACAACGGGTCTCTACACTTC. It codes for CANNGSLHF. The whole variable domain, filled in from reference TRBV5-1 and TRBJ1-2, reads KAGVTQTPRYLIKTRGQQVTLSCSPISGHRSVSWYQQTPGQGLQFLFEYFSETQRNKGNFPGRFSGRQFSNSRSEMNVSTLELGDSALYLCANNGSLHFGSGTRLTVV.

The CDR3 reads CASREPTGELFF. CDR3 in DNA: TGTGCCAGCAGGGAGCCGACCGGGGAGCTGTTTTTT. This sequence joins TRBV7-8 and TRBJ2-2; D not resolved. The CDR3 consists of 12 residues. Deletions cut 6 bases from V and 5 bases from J, with 7 bases between. Germline V CDR1 and CDR2: SGHVS, FQNEAQ.

CDR3: CASSATGAQGNQPQHF. CDR3 DNA sequence: TGTGCCAGCAGCGCGACCGGGGCCCAGGGCAATCAGCCCCAGCATTTT. The chain carries TRBV28 and TRBJ1-5; TRBD1 is a possible D gene (5 bases). CDR3 length: 16 residues. V was cut by 6 bases and J by 2 bases, with 17 bases left in between. CDR1 and CDR2 (germline): MDHEN, SYDVKM.

DNA of the CDR3: TGTGCCAGCAATAAGGGGGCAGACTCGAACACTGAAGCTTTCTTT. Translated: CASNKGADSNTEAFF. The chain is built from TRBV28 and TRBJ1-1; TRBD1 aligns across 7 bases. The ends lost 7 bases at V and 1 base at J; junction bases unmatched: 9. The CDR3 is 15 amino acids. The germline V gene encodes CDR1 MDHEN and CDR2 SYDVKM.

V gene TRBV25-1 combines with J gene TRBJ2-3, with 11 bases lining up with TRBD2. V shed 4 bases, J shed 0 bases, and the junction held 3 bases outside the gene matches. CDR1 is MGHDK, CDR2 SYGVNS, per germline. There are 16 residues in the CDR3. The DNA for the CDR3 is TGTGCCAGCAGTGTCCTAGCGGGAGGAAGCACAGATACGCAGTATTTT. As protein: CASSVLAGGSTDTQYF. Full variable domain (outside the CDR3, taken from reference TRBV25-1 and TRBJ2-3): EADIYQTPRYLVIGTGKKITLECSQTMGHDKMYWYQQDPGMELHLIHYSYGVNSTEKGDLSSESTVSRIRTEHFPLTLESARPSHTSQYLCASSVLAGGSTDTQYFGPGTRLTVL.

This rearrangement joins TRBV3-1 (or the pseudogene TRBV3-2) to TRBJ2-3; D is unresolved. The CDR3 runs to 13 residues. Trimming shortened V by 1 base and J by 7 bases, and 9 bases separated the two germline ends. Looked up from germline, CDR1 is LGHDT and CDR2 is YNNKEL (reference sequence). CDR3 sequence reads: CASSQVNSHTQYF. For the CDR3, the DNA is TGTGCCAGCAGCCAAGTGAACAGTCATACGCAGTATTTT.

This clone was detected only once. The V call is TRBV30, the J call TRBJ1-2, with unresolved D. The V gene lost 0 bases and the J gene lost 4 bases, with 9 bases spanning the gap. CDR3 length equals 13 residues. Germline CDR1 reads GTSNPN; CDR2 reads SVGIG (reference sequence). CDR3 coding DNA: TGTGCCTGGAGTGTACCTAATCTCTATGGCTACACCTTC. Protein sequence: CAWSVPNLYGYTF.

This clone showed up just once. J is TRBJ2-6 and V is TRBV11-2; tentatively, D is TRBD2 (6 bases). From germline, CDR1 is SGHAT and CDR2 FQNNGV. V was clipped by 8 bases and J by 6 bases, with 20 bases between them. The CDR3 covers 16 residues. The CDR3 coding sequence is TGTGCCAGCGCACGTAGCGTAGGAGGGGTGGCCAACGTCCTGACTTTC. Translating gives CASARSVGGVANVLTF.

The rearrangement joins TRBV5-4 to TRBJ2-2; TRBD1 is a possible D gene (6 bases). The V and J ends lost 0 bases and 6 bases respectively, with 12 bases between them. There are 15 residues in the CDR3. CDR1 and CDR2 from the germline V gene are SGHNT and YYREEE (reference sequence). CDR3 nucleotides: TGTGCCAGCAGCTTGGGGGGGCTACAAGCCGGGGAGCTGTTTTTT. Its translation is CASSLGGLQAGELFF.

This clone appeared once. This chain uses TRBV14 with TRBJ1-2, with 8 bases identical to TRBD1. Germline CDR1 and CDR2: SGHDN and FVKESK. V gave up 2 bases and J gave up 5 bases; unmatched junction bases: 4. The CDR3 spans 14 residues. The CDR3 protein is CASSQKDRVYGYTF. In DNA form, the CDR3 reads TGTGCCAGCAGCCAAAAGGACAGGGTGTATGGCTACACCTTC.

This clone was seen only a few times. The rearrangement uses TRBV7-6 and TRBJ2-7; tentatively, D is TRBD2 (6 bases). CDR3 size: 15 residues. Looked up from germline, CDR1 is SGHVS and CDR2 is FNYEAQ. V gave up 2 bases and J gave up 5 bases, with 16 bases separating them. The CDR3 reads CASSLNGRTLHEQYF. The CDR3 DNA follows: TGTGCCAGCAGCTTAAACGGGAGAACACTCCACGAGCAGTACTTC.

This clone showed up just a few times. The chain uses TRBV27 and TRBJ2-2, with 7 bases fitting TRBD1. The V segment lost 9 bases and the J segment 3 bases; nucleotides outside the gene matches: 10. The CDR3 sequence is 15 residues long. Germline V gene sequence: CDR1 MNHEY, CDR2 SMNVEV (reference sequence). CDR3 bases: TGTGCCAGTACCGTCCGGGACAGCCACACCGGGGAGCTGTTTTTT. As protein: CASTVRDSHTGELFF.

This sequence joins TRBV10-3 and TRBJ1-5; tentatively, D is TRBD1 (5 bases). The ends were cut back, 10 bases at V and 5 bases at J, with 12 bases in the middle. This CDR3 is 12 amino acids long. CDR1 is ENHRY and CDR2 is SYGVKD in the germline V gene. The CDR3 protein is CATSGGDQPQHF. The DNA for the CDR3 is TGTGCCACCAGCGGGGGAGATCAGCCCCAGCATTTT.

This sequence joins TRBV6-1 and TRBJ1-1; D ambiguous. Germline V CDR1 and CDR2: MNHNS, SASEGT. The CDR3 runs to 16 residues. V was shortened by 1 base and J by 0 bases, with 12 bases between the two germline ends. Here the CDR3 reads CASSEEPRLMNTEAFF. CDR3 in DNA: TGTGCCAGCAGTGAAGAACCACGATTAATGAACACTGAAGCTTTCTTT.

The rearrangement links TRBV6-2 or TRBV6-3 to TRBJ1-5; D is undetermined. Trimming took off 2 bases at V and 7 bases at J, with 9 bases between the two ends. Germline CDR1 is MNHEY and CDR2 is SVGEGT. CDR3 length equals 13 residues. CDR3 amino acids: CASSYGLWQPQHF. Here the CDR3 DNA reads TGTGCCAGCAGTTACGGGTTATGGCAGCCCCAGCATTTT.